This entry describes one T cell receptor (beta chain). These data originate in a study of cytomegalovirus exposure and HLA in healthy donors. Both 60 Vbeta primers and 13 Jbeta primers went into the PCR. This table comes from immunoSEQ multiplex PCR, and its TCRdb copy is limited to in-frame clones, with some not included. The repertoire has 110,000 to 150,000 clones, over 8% of them found once; the top ten carry around 1.9%. From germline, CDR1 is MGHDK and CDR2 SYGVNS. The CDR3 is 15 amino acids. Trimming removed 3 bases at V and 7 bases at J, with 19 bases between. This chain connects TRBV25-1 to TRBJ2-7; D possibly corresponds to TRBD2 (6 bases). Material for sequencing was PBMCs. The clonotype was recovered from a male donor in good health and CMV-seronegative. The CDR3 nucleotides are TGTGCCAGCAGTGAGGTAGGAGGGCAGGCGGCGGAGCAGTACTTC. The encoded protein is CASSEVGGQAAEQYF.